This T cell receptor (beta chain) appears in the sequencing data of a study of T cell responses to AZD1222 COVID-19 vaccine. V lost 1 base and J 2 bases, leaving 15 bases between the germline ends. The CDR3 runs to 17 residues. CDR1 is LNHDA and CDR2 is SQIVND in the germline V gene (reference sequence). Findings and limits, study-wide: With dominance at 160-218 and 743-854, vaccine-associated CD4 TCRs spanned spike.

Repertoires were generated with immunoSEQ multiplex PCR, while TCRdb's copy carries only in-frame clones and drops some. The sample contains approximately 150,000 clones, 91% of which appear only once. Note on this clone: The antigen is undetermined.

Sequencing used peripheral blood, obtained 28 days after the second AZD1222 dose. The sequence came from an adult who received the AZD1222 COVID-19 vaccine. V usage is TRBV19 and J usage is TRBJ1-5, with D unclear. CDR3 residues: CASSIAPVALGNQPQHF. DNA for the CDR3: TGTGCCAGTAGTATAGCCCCAGTGGCCTTGGGCAATCAGCCCCAGCATTTT.